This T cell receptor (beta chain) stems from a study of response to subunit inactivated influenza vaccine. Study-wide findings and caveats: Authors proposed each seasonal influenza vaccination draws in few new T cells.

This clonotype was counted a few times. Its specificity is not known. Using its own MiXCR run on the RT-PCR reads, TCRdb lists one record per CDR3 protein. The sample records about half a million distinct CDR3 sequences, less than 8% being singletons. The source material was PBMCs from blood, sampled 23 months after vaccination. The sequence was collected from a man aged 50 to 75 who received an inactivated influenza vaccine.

CDR3 nucleotide sequence: TGTGCCAGCAGCGGACAGGTTCTAGATACGCAGTATTTT. Amino acid sequence: CASSGQVLDTQYF. The chain has TRBV7-2 and TRBJ2-3; TRBD1 matches at 7 bases. CDR3 length: 13 residues. The germline gives CDR1 SGHTA, CDR2 FQGNSA. The J segment lost 5 bases and the V segment lost 5 bases, leaving 4 bases of the junction unmatched.